A selection of T cell receptor beta chains follows, all from one sample in a study of T cell repertoires in cytomegalovirus infection. TCRdb analysed the reads with MiXCR anew, one entry per CDR3 protein. The sample consists of fewer than 550,000 distinct CDR3 sequences, roughly 10% of them appearing once. The sample consisted of PBMCs. The receptors here all came from a human donor in good health (CMV status not recorded). Some clones in this sample may be carry-over from other donors' samples. Each CDR3 is given with its conserved first and last residue. D genes are given only for firm matches. Not all rows give a size; the values are once, few, many and, for expanded clones, a class.

j_call v_call d_call clone_size cdr3_nt cdr3_aa
TRBJ2-1 TRBV6-6 TRBD2 many TGTGCCAGCAACCTCCTTAGGGCTAGCGGGAGGAATGAGCAGTTCTTC CASNLLRASGRNEQFF
TRBJ1-1 TRBV7-2 . many TGTGCCAGCAGCTTATTTGCGAGGAACACTGAAGCTTTCTTT CASSLFARNTEAFF
TRBJ2-7 TRBV19 . . TGTGCCAGTAGTATCCGCGACAGTCCGCGCGGCGAGCAGTACTTC CASSIRDSPRGEQYF
TRBJ2-3 TRBV2 . few TGTGCCAGCAGCGGACGGACGATGAGCACAGATACGCAGTATTTT CASSGRTMSTDTQYF
TRBJ2-4 TRBV28 TRBD2 many TGTGCCAGCAGTCTAGCGGGAGGGATTCAGTACTTC CASSLAGGIQYF
TRBJ2-2 TRBV12-3/TRBV12-4 . . TGTGCCAGCACCCTAGGGACCGCGGCCGGCGGGGAGCTGTTTTTT CASTLGTAAGGELFF
TRBJ1-4 TRBV6-1 . few TGTGCCAGCAGTGATGCCAGGGGAGCAACTAATGAAAAACTGTTTTTT CASSDARGATNEKLFF
TRBJ1-2 TRBV29-1 . few TGCAGCGTCCAGACAGATCACTATGGCTACACCTTC CSVQTDHYGYTF
TRBJ2-5 TRBV6-1 TRBD1 many TGTGCCAGCAGCCGGGACAGGGGGTCAGAGACCCAGTACTTC CASSRDRGSETQYF
TRBJ2-1 TRBV3-1 TRBD2 once TGTGCCAGCAGCCAAGCCCAAAGGGCGGGAGAGTCCTACAATGAGCAGTTCTTC CASSQAQRAGESYNEQFF
TRBJ2-3 TRBV3-1 TRBD2 few TGTGCCAGCAGCCAATCTAGCGGGAGGGCCCACACAGATACGCAGTATTTT CASSQSSGRAHTDTQYF
TRBJ1-1 TRBV12-3/TRBV12-4 TRBD1 once TGTTCCAGCAGTCGTACAGGGGAGGGCACTGAAGCTTTCTTT CSSSRTGEGTEAFF
TRBJ1-5 TRBV7-9 . many TGTGCCAGCAGCCCCGGAGAAGGCAATCAGCCCCAGCATTTT CASSPGEGNQPQHF
TRBJ1-3 TRBV20-1 . . TGCAGTGCTAAGACCGGGGGTCGAAACACCATATATTTT CSAKTGGRNTIYF
TRBJ2-3 TRBV20-1 . . TGCAGTGCTTTAGCGGAAAGCACAGATACGCAGTATTTT CSALAESTDTQYF
TRBJ2-4 TRBV7-8 . many TGTGCCAGCAGCGCAGCGGCAGGGGCCAAAAACATTCAGTACTTC CASSAAAGAKNIQYF
TRBJ1-4 TRBV6-5 TRBD1 few TGTGCCAGCAGTTACTCAGGGGGCAATGAAAAACTGTTTTTT CASSYSGGNEKLFF
TRBJ2-1 TRBV12-3/TRBV12-4 . few TGTGCCAGCAGTTTAGCGGGAGGTCTCCGCCGTAATGAGCAGTTCTTC CASSLAGGLRRNEQFF